This T cell receptor beta chain is from a study of OX40 agonist ivuxolimab in advanced cancers. In the study overall: Checkpoint inhibitors had been given previously to approximately 41% of patients.

General study points: Circulating CD4+ and CD8+ T cells showed clonal expansion by week 6 at 0.1 to 3.0 mg/kg.

The V end lost 4 bases, the J end lost 4 bases, and 14 bases lay between the germline ends. There are 14 residues in the CDR3. Germline CDR1 SGHNT, CDR2 YYREEE (reference sequence). If patients had autoimmune disease history or systemic immunosuppression, they were excluded. About this clone itself: Its antigen is not identified.

The assay was immunoSEQ multiplex PCR, and TCRdb's table has in-frame clones only and misses some. This table holds roughly 30,000 clones, roughly 74% found once. This chain links TRBV5-4 with TRBJ2-5, with D perhaps TRBD1 or TRBD2 (7 bases each). The sample here was CD4+ or CD8+ T cells sorted from blood, taken in a trial of the OX40 agonist ivuxolimab. This TCR came from an adult with an advanced solid tumor such as melanoma, head and neck, liver or kidney cancer. Here the CDR3 reads CASSIPGGAETQYF. CDR3 nucleotides: TGTGCCAGCAGCATCCCAGGGGGGGCAGAGACCCAGTACTTC.